The text below deals with one TCR beta chain. The source of the sample is a study of PD-L1 blockade in urothelial cancer. In the study overall: About 85% of the roughly 29 patients comprised males who had bladder-origin urothelial cancer. After treatment start, blood was analyzed at 3 weeks (second dose) and at 6 weeks. Median T cell yield per blood sample was more than 120,000 cells.

Here immunoSEQ multiplex PCR was the method, and the copy in TCRdb shows in-frame clones only, minus some. The table records roughly 130,000 clones, roughly 80% of them present only once. Germline V lookup: CDR1 MGHDK, CDR2 SYGVNS. The CDR3 consists of 12 residues. V was cut by 9 bases and J by 1 base, with 9 bases left in between. As for time point: pretreatment peripheral blood. Between 1 and 8 samples, pretreatment and on-treatment, were given by each patient. The receptor comes from a man in his fifties with urothelial cancer. Sequences were derived from PBMCs, sampled around atezolizumab (anti-PD-L1) treatment. The chain uses TRBV25-1 and TRBJ1-1; D remains unclear. CDR3 protein: CASLRENTEAFF. The CDR3 DNA reads TGTGCCAGTTTACGGGAGAACACTGAAGCTTTCTTT.